The 22 T cell receptor beta chains in this list originate from one sample, sequenced in a study of T cells in tuberculosis. Sequencing used immunoSEQ multiplex PCR; TCRdb keeps in-frame clones, though not all of them. The sample lists tens of thousands of clones, approximately 94% occurring once. Documented time point: new active TB diagnosis, blood taken before or within 7 days of starting treatment. The material sequenced was PBMCs, taken at tuberculosis diagnosis. These receptors all come from an adult with tuberculosis.

The chain carries TRBV10-2 and TRBJ1-2, with D perhaps matching TRBD1 (5 bases). Trimming took off 6 bases at V and 4 bases at J, with 15 bases between the two ends. The germline gives CDR1 WSHSY, CDR2 SAAADI. The CDR3 runs to 14 residues. The CDR3 coding sequence is TGCGCCAGCAGGGACACCGGAATAAGCTATGGCTACACCTTC. Its translation: CASRDTGISYGYTF.

The V and J genes are TRBV19 and TRBJ2-4, with 9 bases matching TRBD1. In germline, CDR1 is LNHDA, CDR2 SQIVND (reference sequence). This CDR3 has 13 residues. Trimming removed 5 bases from V and 9 bases from J; junction bases left unmatched: 5. This CDR3 reads CASSPQGAVIQYF. The CDR3 region has the DNA TGTGCCAGTAGTCCACAGGGGGCGGTCATTCAGTACTTC. The full variable domain, rest sourced from reference TRBV19 and TRBJ2-4, is DGGITQSPKYLFRKEGQNVTLSCEQNLNHDAMYWYRQDPGQGLRLIYYSQIVNDFQKGDIAEGYSVSREKKESFPLTVTSAQKNPTAFYLCASSPQGAVIQYFGAGTRLSVL.

The chain joins TRBV28 to TRBJ2-5; D is perhaps TRBD2 (6 bases). The CDR3 consists of 17 residues. Germline loops: CDR1 MDHEN, CDR2 SYDVKM. The germline V and J ends were trimmed by 5 bases and 5 bases, with 24 bases remaining between them. CDR3 DNA sequence: TGTGCCAGCAGTCCAAATAAGGGACTGACCCGATGGGAGACCCAGTACTTC. It encodes CASSPNKGLTRWETQYF.

V gene TRBV11-2 combines with J gene TRBJ1-4, with D tentatively TRBD1 (5 bases). The CDR3 runs 14 residues. V lost 5 bases and J lost 6, with 13 bases in between. Germline CDR1 SGHAT, CDR2 FQNNGV. Here the CDR3 reads CASSPDGGYEKLFF. In DNA form, the CDR3 reads TGTGCCAGCAGCCCCGACGGGGGGTATGAAAAACTGTTTTTT.

The count of this clone is one. The chain is built from TRBV7-8 and TRBJ1-1; 7 nucleotides agree with TRBD1. V trimming: 5 bases; J trimming: 5 bases; junction bases outside the gene matches: 5. Germline CDR1 reads SGHVS; CDR2 reads FQNEAQ. The CDR3 runs 13 residues. Here the CDR3 DNA reads TGTGCCAGCAGCCTAACAGGGGTGACTGAAGCTTTCTTT. Amino acid sequence: CASSLTGVTEAFF.

The chain employs TRBV5-1 and TRBJ1-6, with D uncertain. Per germline, CDR1 SGHRS and CDR2 YFSETQ. The CDR3 sequence is 15 residues long. The germline V and J ends were trimmed by 0 bases and 2 bases, with 6 bases remaining between them. The CDR3 loop reads CASSLGRTYNSPLHF. The DNA for the CDR3 is TGCGCCAGCAGCTTGGGCAGAACCTATAATTCACCCCTCCACTTT.

The chain links TRBV6-5 to TRBJ2-6; possibly TRBD1 for D (5 bases). The CDR3 spans 14 residues. CDR1 and CDR2 from the germline V gene are MNHEY and SVGAGI. V was pared by 7 bases and J by 5 bases, with 12 bases between. The CDR3 reads CASKDRPRANVLTF. The CDR3 DNA reads TGTGCCAGCAAAGACAGACCTCGGGCCAACGTCCTGACTTTC.

This clone was detected once. Here the CDR3 reads CASSLGDRVMNTEAFF. The CDR3 DNA sequence: TGTGCCAGCAGCTTAGGAGACAGGGTCATGAACACTGAAGCTTTCTTT. The rearrangement links TRBV11-2 to TRBJ1-1; TRBD1 agrees at 7 bases. V gave up 1 base and J gave up 0 bases; unmatched junction bases: 5. Germline assignment: CDR1 SGHAT and CDR2 FQNNGV. The CDR3 is made up of 16 amino acids.

Notes on this clone: Compared with germline, one end of the junction differs, possibly owing to a read error. The V call is TRBV19, the J call TRBJ1-1; D uncertain. This CDR3 is 14 amino acids long. Germline CDR1 and CDR2: LNHDA and SQIVND (reference sequence). The CDR3 is CASSTETRNTEAFF. DNA for the CDR3: TGTGCCAGCAGTACCGAGACTCGGAACACTGAAGCTTTCTTT.

J is TRBJ2-7 and V is TRBV18; 8 nucleotides line up with TRBD1. Germline CDR1 is KGHSH and CDR2 is LQKENI. V lost 6 bases, J lost 7 bases, and 5 bases stayed unmatched. The CDR3 sequence is 12 residues long. CDR3 coding DNA: TGTGCCAGCTCGCCGACAGGGGCAGAGCAGTACTTC. Translated, it gives CASSPTGAEQYF.

The rearrangement uses TRBV5-1 and TRBJ2-3; weak D call: TRBD1 (7 bases). CDR3 length: 15 residues. In germline, CDR1 is SGHRS, CDR2 YFSETQ. Trimming cost V 5 bases and J 8 bases, with 21 bases left between them. In DNA form, the CDR3 reads TGCGCCAGCAGTTGGACGACAGGGAATAGCGGTACGCAGTATTTT. It codes for CASSWTTGNSGTQYF.

The genes are TRBV19 and TRBJ2-7; D uncertain. V shed 6 bases and J shed 5 bases, with 20 bases lying between them. Germline assignment: CDR1 LNHDA and CDR2 SQIVND (reference sequence). The CDR3 runs to 15 residues. The CDR3 loop reads CASSSWQGSPDEQYF. For the CDR3, the DNA is TGTGCCAGTAGCTCGTGGCAAGGTAGCCCGGACGAGCAGTACTTC.

V is TRBV6-4 and J is TRBJ2-1; 8 bases agree with TRBD2. V shed 2 bases, J shed 0 bases, and the junction held 0 bases outside the gene matches. The V gene's germline CDR1 is MRHNA and CDR2 SNTAGT. The CDR3 is 15 amino acids. DNA of the CDR3: TGTGCCAGCAGTGACACTAGCGGCTCCTACAATGAGCAGTTCTTC. Translating it yields CASSDTSGSYNEQFF.

The J gene is TRBJ2-3, the V gene TRBV6-4; 7 bases agree with TRBD2. Per the germline V gene, CDR1 is MRHNA and CDR2 is SNTAGT. This CDR3 is 13 amino acids long. The J segment lost 3 bases and the V segment lost 6 bases, leaving 3 bases of the junction unmatched. CDR3: CASRAGETDTQYF. For the CDR3, the DNA is TGTGCCAGCAGGGCGGGGGAAACAGATACGCAGTATTTT.

The chain employs TRBV19 and TRBJ1-2; D possibly corresponds to TRBD1 (5 bases). Germline V lookup: CDR1 LNHDA, CDR2 SQIVND (reference sequence). V was clipped by 4 bases and J by 4 bases, with 16 bases between them. The CDR3 loop spans 15 amino acids. The CDR3 region is CASSTGVRTRYGYTF. CDR3 bases: TGTGCCAGTAGTACGGGAGTAAGGACACGCTATGGCTACACCTTC.

The chain combines TRBV9 with TRBJ2-3, with TRBD1 identical over 7 bases. The germline V gene encodes CDR1 SGDLS and CDR2 YYNGEE. J lost 0 bases, V lost 5 bases, and 0 bases had no gene match. CDR3 length: 13 residues. The CDR3 DNA reads as TGTGCCAGCAGGGGACAGAGCACAGATACGCAGTATTTT. It codes for CASRGQSTDTQYF.

The chain carries TRBV5-1 and TRBJ1-1, with TRBD1 identical over 10 bases. Germline V gene lookup returns CDR1 SGHRS and CDR2 YFSETQ. V was pared by 4 bases and J by 0 bases, with 6 bases of the junction left unmatched. This CDR3 has 16 residues. CDR3 sequence reads: CASSLTGGGLNTEAFF. CDR3 DNA sequence: TGCGCCAGCAGCCTGACAGGGGGCGGCCTGAACACTGAAGCTTTCTTT.

The chain has TRBV5-8 and TRBJ1-2, with D perhaps TRBD1 (5 bases). Germline values: CDR1 SGHTS, CDR2 YDEGEE. This CDR3 spans 14 amino acids. Trimming took 1 base from V and 8 from J, leaving 15 bases between them. CDR3: CASSLTRARKGYTF. CDR3 in DNA: TGTGCCAGCAGCTTGACCAGGGCGAGGAAAGGCTACACCTTC.

The chain joins TRBV7-2 to TRBJ2-1; no definite D call. The CDR3 extends over 13 amino acids. V shed 5 bases and J shed 10 bases, with 15 bases lying between them. From germline, CDR1 is SGHTA and CDR2 FQGNSA. The CDR3 reads CASSHSGGIEQFF. The CDR3 nucleotides read TGTGCCAGCAGCCATTCCGGCGGAATCGAGCAGTTCTTC.

The sample holds one count of this clone. The genes are TRBV15 and TRBJ1-5; 9 positions agree with TRBD1. There are 16 residues in the CDR3. V trimming: 8 bases; J trimming: 3 bases; junction bases outside the gene matches: 11. In germline, CDR1 is LNHNV, CDR2 YYDKDF (reference sequence). The CDR3 nucleotides read TGTGCCACCTTACCCGACAGGGGGAATGACAATCAGCCCCAGCATTTT. It is translated as CATLPDRGNDNQPQHF.

V usage is TRBV19 and J usage is TRBJ1-6; D gene unclear. Looked up from germline, CDR1 is LNHDA and CDR2 is SQIVND (reference sequence). This CDR3 has 13 residues. The V and J ends lost 1 base and 10 bases respectively, with 8 bases between them. CDR3 region: CASSIGSGSPLHF. CDR3 nucleotides: TGTGCCAGTAGTATAGGAAGCGGCTCACCCCTCCACTTT. Using reference TRBV19 and TRBJ1-6 for the parts outside the CDR3, the full variable domain is DGGITQSPKYLFRKEGQNVTLSCEQNLNHDAMYWYRQDPGQGLRLIYYSQIVNDFQKGDIAEGYSVSREKKESFPLTVTSAQKNPTAFYLCASSIGSGSPLHFGNGTRLTVT.

V is TRBV5-1 and J is TRBJ1-6; 7 bases are shared with TRBD1. Losses at the gene ends were 0 bases for V and 14 bases for J; bases not matched to a gene: 11. This CDR3 has 15 residues. Germline V gene lookup returns CDR1 SGHRS and CDR2 YFSETQ. CDR3 protein: CASSLESTGALSLHF. CDR3 sequence (DNA): TGCGCCAGCAGCTTGGAGTCCACAGGGGCTCTTTCCCTCCACTTT.